This T cell receptor (beta chain) is drawn from a study of T cells in Graves' hyperthyroidism and ophthalmopathy (dated by TCRdb to about 2019). With regard to the full study: Peripheral blood samples were taken at the time of initial diagnosis, prior to any treatment. In several Graves' hyperthyroidism patients, the study also compared T-cell repertoires from thyroid tissue with T-cell repertoires from blood. After blood sampling, hyperthyroidism patients were treated with methimazole at a starting dose of 30 mg daily, and ophthalmopathy patients were treated with high-dose intravenous methylprednisolone. TCR V-J signatures able to tell the groups apart were searched for in a discovery cohort of 100 or so patients, of whom 43 had Graves' ophthalmopathy and about 60 had stable Graves' hyperthyroidism. Prospective prediction of ophthalmopathy was tested in an independent validation cohort of approximately 19 hyperthyroidism patients and 17 patients who later progressed to ophthalmopathy. For training and testing, the approximately 97 patients in the discovery cohort were randomly divided in a 7:3 ratio. The paper reports TCR Vbeta CDR3 sequencing of some 140 peripheral blood samples: around 45 ophthalmopathy, roughly 74 hyperthyroidism and around 17 progressor patients. The paper as a whole reports these results and caveats: Sample size was not statistically predetermined, and investigators were not blinded to group allocation. Most expanded thyroid clonotypes (frequency above 0.001) were also found in blood, which suggests that blood repertoires may mirror thyroid immune responses. A model built on a 13 V-J signature distinguished ophthalmopathy from stable hyperthyroidism, reaching about 88% sensitivity and around 81% specificity in cross-validation and 80%/75% in testing. In validation, the model predicted progression to ophthalmopathy with around 71% sensitivity and 72% to 85% specificity, a median of around 6.6 months before onset.

Amplification of TCR beta CDR3 regions was carried out from RNA transcripts. The TCR CDR3 was subjected to a first round of RT-PCR using the HTBI primer set and the Qiagen OneStep RT-PCR kit. Libraries were constructed in a second round of multiplex PCR, after which size selection and purification were carried out. Libraries were sequenced paired-end with 100 bp reads on an Illumina HiSeq2000. The study's processing was this. Raw data were processed with SOAPnuke, discarding reads with adapters, uncalled bases, mean Phred below 15, or no exact constant-primer or identifier match. COPE v1.2.5 was used to merge the high-quality paired reads, and each unique nucleotide sequence was defined as a clonotype. MiTCR v1.1 was used to align the clonotypes against IMGT TRBV, TRBD and TRBJ reference segments. Only V-J combinations with frequency above 0.0001, covering about 99% of repertoires, were analysed. The TCS score was defined as F50 (clonal expansion) divided by E x V (chaos), with BLOSUM62-based TCRdist calculated between CDR3 peptides within each V-J. Welch's t-statistics and random forest reduced roughly 500 V-J features to roughly 13, which were used in a naive Bayes classifier (R e1071). Through fastp at Q25 and MiXCR, TCRdb rebuilt clones from the public reads, retaining in-frame beta chains. CDR3 protein sequences are deduplicated, and each keeps its most common genes and DNA. What appears here as the V and J calls and clone size reflects TCRdb's work, not the paper's. The sample table lists over 350,000 distinct CDR3 sequences, less than 20% of them with a count of one. 40% of the sample comes from the top ten.

This clonotype has only a few counts. Its binding antigen is unknown. Base qualities are not recorded, but no much larger clone differs from it by a single base. Trimming at the junction amounts to 6 bases on V and 0 bases on J, and the germline ends lie 11 bases apart. From the cysteine up to the phenylalanine, the CDR3 has a length of 14 residues. Solely the CDR3 DNA is kept, with 42 bases framed from the first base. CDR1 and CDR2 are drawn from the germline V gene (reference sequence): MNHEY, SMNVEV. Moderately to severely active disease, a Clinical Activity Score of at least 3, a NOSPECS grade of at least 4, and a duration under 3 months were present in ophthalmopathy patients. Patients with uncontrolled infections, other autoimmune diseases, pregnancy or lactation were excluded. Clinical symptoms, serum thyroxine and TRAb, thyroid ultrasound, and orbital computed tomography formed the basis for the diagnoses. Ficoll-Paque density gradient centrifugation was used to isolate PBMCs from about 9.4 ml of fresh peripheral blood. Total RNA was extracted using Trizol reagent, and RNA quality was assessed on an Agilent 2100 Bioanalyzer.

This clonotype was sampled from a man between 18 and 29 years old with Graves' ophthalmopathy. Sequencing was done on a sample of blood. The sequence joins TRBV27 to TRBJ1-1; perhaps TRBD1 is the D gene, with 6 bases matching. CDR3 loop: CASRKQGLNTEAFF. The sequenced DNA: TGTGCCAGCAGGAAACAGGGTCTGAACACTGAAGCTTTCTTT.